Presented here are 15 T cell receptor beta chains from one specimen sequenced in a study of spatial heterogeneity in lung cancer. In TCRdb, the 5' RACE reads were re-called with MiXCR into one record per CDR3 protein. The sample has about 38,000 distinct CDR3 sequences; roughly 5.5% are singletons. The time point is: sample taken at primary tumor resection. Unsorted whole RNA samples from tumor, nontumor lung or frozen PBMC were sequenced. The source was PBMCs, collected at surgery. These receptor sequences come from a female donor with early-stage non-small cell lung cancer.

This clonotype was recorded many times. This chain links TRBV18 with TRBJ2-3, with D possibly being TRBD1 (5 bases). CDR3 length: 14 residues. Germline CDR1 reads KGHSH; CDR2 reads LQKENI. V lost 3 bases and J lost 7, with 14 bases in between. The CDR3 is CASSPGATTNTQYF. CDR3 coding DNA: TGTGCCAGCTCACCTGGGGCAACAACCAATACGCAGTATTTT.

This clonotype was counted at least ten times. The CDR3 DNA sequence: TGTGCCAGTAGTCCCCTCACCGGGAAGACCCAGTACTTC. Amino acids: CASSPLTGKTQYF. The J gene is TRBJ2-5, the V gene TRBV19, with D perhaps TRBD2 (5 bases). CDR3 length: 13 residues. Germline assignment: CDR1 LNHDA and CDR2 SQIVND (reference sequence). V dropped 5 bases and J dropped 6 bases, with 13 bases sitting between them. Drawing the rest from reference TRBV19 and TRBJ2-5, the complete variable domain is DGGITQSPKYLFRKEGQNVTLSCEQNLNHDAMYWYRQDPGQGLRLIYYSQIVNDFQKGDIAEGYSVSREKKESFPLTVTSAQKNPTAFYLCASSPLTGKTQYFGPGTRLLVL.

Many counts were recorded for this clonotype. This sequence joins TRBV6-1 and TRBJ1-2; the D is unclear. Germline lookup yields CDR1 MNHNS and CDR2 SASEGT. The CDR3 contains 11 residues. Deletions cut 8 bases from V and 6 bases from J, with 10 bases between. In nucleotides, the CDR3 is TGTGCCAGCGGAAGGCCTGATGGCTACACCTTC. Its translation: CASGRPDGYTF.

This clonotype turned up a few times. The chain couples TRBV7-3 to TRBJ2-3, with 9 bases lining up with TRBD2. The germline gives CDR1 SGHTA, CDR2 FQGTGA. The ends lost 5 bases at V and 1 base at J; junction bases unmatched: 4. This CDR3 spans 15 amino acids. The chain's CDR3 is CASSLPSGGTDTQYF. The CDR3 DNA sequence: TGTGCCAGCAGCCTCCCTAGCGGGGGCACAGATACGCAGTATTTT.

In this sample, this clonotype turned up many times. CDR3 in amino acids: CASSRPGQGSIYEQYF. CDR3 sequence (DNA): TGTGCCAGCAGCCGCCCGGGACAGGGGTCCATCTACGAGCAGTACTTC. The chain recombines TRBV6-5 with TRBJ2-7; TRBD1 agrees at 10 bases. Per the germline V gene, CDR1 is MNHEY and CDR2 is SVGAGI. The CDR3 runs 16 residues. J was trimmed by 3 bases and V by 6 bases; bases with no gene match: 11.

At least ten counts were recorded for this clonotype. The rearrangement uses TRBV10-2 and TRBJ1-5, with unresolved D. This CDR3 comprises 13 residues. Trimming cost V 4 bases and J 7 bases, with 11 bases left between them. Germline CDR1 and CDR2: WSHSY and SAAADI. The CDR3 nucleotides read TGCGCCAGCAGTGTTTCGGTTGGACAGCCCCAGCATTTT. This codes for CASSVSVGQPQHF.

This clonotype was recorded at least ten times. V is TRBV2 and J is TRBJ1-3, with 8 positions matching TRBD1. Germline trimming cut 7 bases from V and 0 bases from J; bases unmatched to any gene: 8. Germline CDR1 is SNHLY and CDR2 is FYNNEI. The CDR3 is made up of 16 amino acids. CDR3 nucleotides: TGTGCCAGCAAGGGACAGGACCTTTACTCTGGAAACACCATATATTTT. Its protein product is CASKGQDLYSGNTIYF. Full variable domain (rest looked up from reference TRBV2 and TRBJ1-3): EPEVTQTPSHQVTQMGQEVILRCVPISNHLYFYWYRQILGQKVEFLVSFYNNEISEKSEIFDDQFSVERPDGSNFTLKIRSTKLEDSAMYFCASKGQDLYSGNTIYFGEGSWLTVV.

The chain uses TRBV19 and TRBJ2-7; D perhaps matches TRBD1 (5 bases). Germline CDR1 LNHDA, CDR2 SQIVND (reference sequence). Trimming removed 2 bases at V and 6 bases at J, with 11 bases between. This CDR3 is built from 13 residues. The CDR3 region is CASSIRGNGEQYF. The CDR3 DNA follows: TGTGCCAGTAGTATAAGGGGTAACGGCGAGCAGTACTTC.

The rearrangement links TRBV5-4 to TRBJ2-3; D call uncertain. The V gene's germline CDR1 is SGHNT and CDR2 YYREEE (reference sequence). The CDR3 runs 15 residues. V lost 2 bases and J 0 bases, leaving 10 bases between the germline ends. The CDR3 DNA sequence: TGTGCCAGCAGCTTTTCAGGAGCTAGCACAGATACGCAGTATTTT. It translates to CASSFSGASTDTQYF.

This clonotype was counted a few times. CDR3 residues: CASKEGGRGRPGANVLTF. CDR3 coding DNA: TGTGCCAGTAAAGAAGGGGGAAGGGGAAGGCCTGGGGCCAACGTCCTGACTTTC. The chain employs TRBV19 and TRBJ2-6; TRBD1 might be the D (6 bases). V gave up 7 bases and J gave up 2 bases, with 21 bases separating them. Looked up from germline, CDR1 is LNHDA and CDR2 is SQIVND (reference sequence). The CDR3 spans 18 residues.

This clonotype has at least ten counts. The chain uses TRBV4-1 and TRBJ1-5, with no clear D. The CDR3 extends over 17 amino acids. Deletions cut 4 bases from V and 2 bases from J, with 18 bases between. Germline values: CDR1 MGHRA, CDR2 YSYEKL. The CDR3, as DNA: TGCGCCAGCAGCCGGATCCCCACGATCCGAGGCAATCAGCCCCAGCATTTT. Translation: CASSRIPTIRGNQPQHF.

This clonotype was recorded many times. The chain links TRBV2 to TRBJ1-2, with 7 bases fitting TRBD1. The CDR3 totals 13 residues. V was pared by 5 bases and J by 2 bases, with 2 bases of the junction left unmatched. The germline V gene encodes CDR1 SNHLY and CDR2 FYNNEI. The CDR3 spells CASSLTGNYGYTF. In nucleotides, the CDR3 is TGTGCCAGCAGTCTGACAGGGAACTATGGCTACACCTTC.

Ten or more counts support this clonotype. This chain links TRBV5-8 with TRBJ1-2; D remains unclear. This CDR3 has 13 residues. In germline, CDR1 is SGHTS, CDR2 YDEGEE. V dropped 2 bases and J dropped 3 bases, with 8 bases sitting between them. The CDR3 sequence: CASSFTGYYGYTF. The CDR3 DNA reads TGTGCCAGCAGCTTCACGGGGTACTATGGCTACACCTTC.

In this sample, this clonotype turned up many times. The chain joins TRBV27 to TRBJ1-6; D is ambiguous. CDR3 length equals 14 residues. Trimming removed 1 base at V and 10 bases at J, with 11 bases between. CDR1 MNHEY and CDR2 SMNVEV come from the germline V gene (reference sequence). The CDR3 DNA follows: TGTGCCAGCAGTTTATTTTCCCCAAGCTCACCCCTCCACTTT. It is translated as CASSLFSPSSPLHF.

This clonotype has at least ten counts. The rearrangement joins TRBV27 to TRBJ1-3, with 10 bases fitting TRBD1. Germline V gene data show CDR1 as MNHEY and CDR2 as SMNVEV (reference sequence). This CDR3 has 15 residues. J lost 0 bases, V lost 6 bases, and 2 bases had no gene match. Here the CDR3 DNA reads TGTGCCAGCAGGCGGACAGGGGGCTCTGGAAACACCATATATTTT. Translation: CASRRTGGSGNTIYF.